A selection of T cell receptor beta chains follows, all from one sample in a study of shared clonotypes between healthy human individuals. The data were produced by immunoSEQ multiplex PCR, yet TCRdb's version contains in-frame clones alone and is incomplete. The sample has hundreds of thousands of clones; about 92% are singletons. The specimen was naive CD8+ T cells sorted from blood. The receptors were gathered from a man between 25 and 39 years old in good health. CDR3s include the opening cysteine and the closing phenylalanine or tryptophan. The order of the fields is clone size, D gene, V gene, J gene, CDR3 DNA, CDR3 protein. D genes are given only for firm matches. Not every row has a clone size; where given, it reads once, few, many or a size class.

size: .
D: TRBD1
V: TRBV10-1
J: TRBJ2-7
DNA: TGCGCCACCGGGGACAGCCCCTACGAGCAGTACTTC
CDR3: CATGDSPYEQYF

size: few
D: .
V: TRBV27
J: TRBJ1-2
DNA: TGTGCCAGCAGTGGGGGGACTGACTATGGCTACACCTTC
CDR3: CASSGGTDYGYTF

size: .
D: .
V: TRBV6-1
J: TRBJ2-7
DNA: TGTGCCAGCAGTGGGTTAGGTGGCGGCTCCTACGAGCAGTACTTC
CDR3: CASSGLGGGSYEQYF

size: .
D: .
V: TRBV6-6
J: TRBJ1-4
DNA: TGTGCCAGCAGCCACCGGGTGGTCCCACCGAATGAAAAACTGTTTTTT
CDR3: CASSHRVVPPNEKLFF

size: .
D: .
V: TRBV7-9
J: TRBJ1-2
DNA: TGTGCCAGCAGCCAACCCCGGGACCGTGGTGGTCCTAACTATGGCTACACCTTC
CDR3: CASSQPRDRGGPNYGYTF

size: .
D: .
V: TRBV10-3
J: TRBJ1-1
DNA: TGTGCCATCGGAGCGGCGGTGACTGAAGCTTTCTTT
CDR3: CAIGAAVTEAFF

size: once
D: .
V: TRBV11-2
J: TRBJ2-3
DNA: TGTGCCAGCAGCAGCCGACTCGATGGAGATACGCAGTATTTT
CDR3: CASSSRLDGDTQYF

size: .
D: TRBD1
V: TRBV27
J: TRBJ2-7
DNA: TGTGCCAGCAGTTTGGGGACAGGGTACTACGAGCAGTACTTC
CDR3: CASSLGTGYYEQYF

size: .
D: .
V: TRBV5-1
J: TRBJ1-1
DNA: TGCGCCAGCAGCTTGGAACGCGCAGCGAACACTGAAGCTTTCTTT
CDR3: CASSLERAANTEAFF

size: .
D: .
V: TRBV27
J: TRBJ2-1
DNA: TGTGCCAGCAGCTTCGGGGCAAGAGATCCTGAGCAGTTCTTC
CDR3: CASSFGARDPEQFF

size: .
D: .
V: TRBV10-3
J: TRBJ2-3
DNA: TGTGCCATCAGTGATCCTAGCACAGATACGCAGTATTTT
CDR3: CAISDPSTDTQYF

size: .
D: TRBD1
V: TRBV6-1
J: TRBJ2-5
DNA: TGTGCCAGCAGTTCCGACAGGGGGTCTGGGGAGACCCAGTACTTC
CDR3: CASSSDRGSGETQYF

size: .
D: .
V: TRBV15
J: TRBJ2-7
DNA: TGTGCCACCAGCAGAGAATTGGGGGCTGTGGACGAGCAGTACTTC
CDR3: CATSRELGAVDEQYF

size: .
D: .
V: TRBV29-1
J: TRBJ2-2
DNA: TGCAGCGTTGAAGTTGCGGCTTGGAACACCGGGGAGCTGTTTTTT
CDR3: CSVEVAAWNTGELFF

size: .
D: .
V: TRBV9
J: TRBJ2-7
DNA: TGTGCCAGCAGCGAGGGTGATGGAGGCCGCGAGCAGTACTTC
CDR3: CASSEGDGGREQYF

size: .
D: .
V: TRBV9
J: TRBJ2-3
DNA: TGTGCCAGCAGCCCCTGGTTAGACTCAGATACGCAGTATTTT
CDR3: CASSPWLDSDTQYF

size: .
D: TRBD1
V: TRBV27
J: TRBJ1-2
DNA: TGTGCCAGCAGTTCTGAGGGGACAGGATTTAACTATGGCTACACCTTC
CDR3: CASSSEGTGFNYGYTF

size: .
D: .
V: TRBV6-5
J: TRBJ2-5
DNA: TGTGCCAGCACCGCAGGTCAGGGACCCCAAGAGACCCAGTACTTC
CDR3: CASTAGQGPQETQYF

size: .
D: TRBD2
V: TRBV28
J: TRBJ2-7
DNA: TGTGCCAGCAGTTTCGGGACTAGCGGGAGTGAGCAGTACTTC
CDR3: CASSFGTSGSEQYF

size: .
D: .
V: TRBV2
J: TRBJ1-3
DNA: TGTGCCAGTTCCTCCCGGGTTACTGGAAACACCATATATTTT
CDR3: CASSSRVTGNTIYF

size: .
D: TRBD2
V: TRBV6-5
J: TRBJ2-1
DNA: TGTGCCAGCAGCTTGACTAGCAATTACAATGAGCAGTTCTTC
CDR3: CASSLTSNYNEQFF

size: .
D: .
V: TRBV6-5
J: TRBJ1-2
DNA: TGTGCCAGCAGTTACTCGAATAGGGGGGGTGGCTACACCTTC
CDR3: CASSYSNRGGGYTF

size: few
D: TRBD1
V: TRBV19
J: TRBJ1-1
DNA: TGTGCCAGTAGTATGGCGGGACAGGGGAACACTGAAGCTTTCTTT
CDR3: CASSMAGQGNTEAFF

size: .
D: .
V: TRBV27
J: TRBJ1-1
DNA: TGTGCCAGCAGTTTGGGCAGGGGAGGCACTGAAGCTTTCTTT
CDR3: CASSLGRGGTEAFF

size: .
D: .
V: TRBV29-1
J: TRBJ2-3
DNA: TGCAGCGTTGGGGGATTTTGGGACACCGACACAGATACGCAGTATTTT
CDR3: CSVGGFWDTDTDTQYF

size: .
D: TRBD1
V: TRBV5-6
J: TRBJ2-1
DNA: TGTGCCAGCAGCTTGGCAGGGACAGGCAATGAGCAGTTCTTC
CDR3: CASSLAGTGNEQFF

size: .
D: TRBD2
V: TRBV7-9
J: TRBJ2-1
DNA: TGTGCCAGCAGCCCGAGGAGCGGGATCCCCTACAATGAGCAGTTCTTC
CDR3: CASSPRSGIPYNEQFF

size: .
D: .
V: TRBV23-1
J: TRBJ1-1
DNA: TGCGCCAGCAGTCCGCCCCGGGGCAGGGGAGTTAAAGCTTTCTTT
CDR3: CASSPPRGRGVKAFF

size: .
D: .
V: TRBV11-1
J: TRBJ2-7
DNA: TGTGCCAGCAGCTTAGCAGCAGCCAGCTCCTACGAGCAGTACTTC
CDR3: CASSLAAASSYEQYF

size: .
D: .
V: TRBV7-2
J: TRBJ1-2
DNA: TGTGCCAGCAGCCCCGACAGTTCCGACCCGTATGGCTACACCTTC
CDR3: CASSPDSSDPYGYTF

size: .
D: TRBD2
V: TRBV6-5
J: TRBJ2-1
DNA: TGTGCCAGCAGTTACAGCGGGGGCTATGAGCAGTTCTTC
CDR3: CASSYSGGYEQFF

size: .
D: .
V: TRBV2
J: TRBJ1-4
DNA: TGTGCCAGCAGTGAAGAAGGGAGGACTAATGAAAAACTGTTTTTT
CDR3: CASSEEGRTNEKLFF

size: .
D: TRBD1
V: TRBV27
J: TRBJ2-7
DNA: TGTGCCAGCAGTGACAGGGCCTACGAGCAGTACTTC
CDR3: CASSDRAYEQYF

size: .
D: .
V: TRBV7-6
J: TRBJ1-2
DNA: TGTGCCAGCAGCCCGCGGGGTCAGGGGTATGGCTACACCTTC
CDR3: CASSPRGQGYGYTF

size: .
D: .
V: TRBV7-9
J: TRBJ2-3
DNA: TGTGCCAGCAGCTTTGACCCGGGTACGCAGTATTTT
CDR3: CASSFDPGTQYF

size: .
D: TRBD1
V: TRBV4-1
J: TRBJ2-7
DNA: TGCGCCAGCAGCCTAACCGGGACAGGCCTCTACGAGCAGTACTTC
CDR3: CASSLTGTGLYEQYF